This T cell receptor (beta chain) was recovered during a study of vaccination effects on CD4 cells after COVID-19. Overall study context: Researchers obtained post-vaccine samples at a median of 72 days past the second dose.

Germline V gene lookup returns CDR1 GTSNPN and CDR2 SVGIG (reference sequence). This CDR3 is 13 amino acids long. Trimming took 4 bases from V and 0 from J, leaving 9 bases between them. Points on this clone: Its antigen is unknown.

The repertoire was sequenced with immunoSEQ multiplex PCR; TCRdb's copy has only in-frame clones and lacks some. Here the sample spans roughly 32,000 clones, approximately 76% being singletons. Ahead of sequencing, the ViraFEST assay grew antigen-specific CD4+ T cells using viral peptide pools. Subsequent to about 10 days of culture, CD4+ T cells were isolated. The participants, recipients of two vaccine doses, got either BNT162b2 or mRNA-1273. Researchers reported culturing approximately 2.2 million PBMC in each well, adding 8 to 10 IU/ml IL-2 and around 9.1 ug/ml peptides. Cells had half their medium changed to IL-2 medium on days 3 and 7.

Sample: CD4+ T cells from PBMCs cultured with HCoV-229E spike peptides, taken after COVID-19 vaccination. This TCR was recovered from a human donor who received a COVID-19 vaccine. The rearrangement links TRBV30 to TRBJ1-1; D possibly corresponds to TRBD1 (5 bases). CDR3 protein: CAWMRGMNTEAFF. DNA of the CDR3: TGTGCCTGGATGAGGGGAATGAACACTGAAGCTTTCTTT. Full variable domain (rest looked up from reference TRBV30 and TRBJ1-1): SQTIHQWPATLVQPVGSPLSLECTVEGTSNPNLYWYRQAAGRGLQLLFYSVGIGQISSEVPQNLSASRPQDRQFILSSKKLLLSDSGFYLCAWMRGMNTEAFFGQGTRLTVV.